Listed below are T cell receptor beta chains from one sample, sequenced in a study of T cells in Graves' hyperthyroidism and ophthalmopathy. TCRdb re-called the multiplex PCR reads through MiXCR, storing one row per CDR3 protein. The table has 370,000 or so distinct CDR3 sequences, around a sixth seen once. Source material: blood. Source of these receptors: a young woman with Graves' hyperthyroidism that later progressed to Graves' ophthalmopathy. The CDR3 runs from the conserved cysteine through the conserved F or W. D genes are given only for firm matches. Size is stated for part of the rows, as once, few or many counts, or as a class when the clone is expanded.

d_call	v_call	clone_size	j_call	cdr3_aa	cdr3_nt
TRBD2	TRBV11-2	few	TRBJ2-7	CASSLRLAHEQYF	TGTGCCAGCAGCCTCAGACTAGCTCACGAGCAGTACTTC
NA	TRBV4-1	NA	TRBJ2-2	CASSQEPTTGELFF	TGCGCCAGCAGCCAAGAGCCGACTACCGGGGAGCTGTTTTTT
TRBD1	TRBV28	many	TRBJ2-7	CASSPIRQGNEQYF	TGTGCCAGCAGTCCTATAAGACAGGGCAACGAGCAGTACTTC
NA	TRBV30	NA	TRBJ1-4	CAWSVRQDGKLFF	TGTGCCTGGAGTGTACGACAGGACGGAAAACTGTTTTTT
NA	TRBV6-2/TRBV6-3	many	TRBJ1-4	CASSQTNEKLFF	TGTGCCAGCAGCCAAACTAATGAAAAACTGTTTTTT
NA	TRBV27	many	TRBJ1-2	CAIPLGLPLGPQGNGYTF	TGTGCCATTCCATTGGGTCTGCCTCTGGGTCCCCAGGGGAATGGCTACACCTTC
NA	TRBV4-2	many	TRBJ1-2	CASSQELQTNYGYTF	TGTGCCAGCAGCCAAGAATTACAGACTAACTATGGCTACACCTTC
TRBD1	TRBV28	many	TRBJ2-5	CASKGQGGTQYF	TGTGCCAGCAAAGGACAGGGGGGGACCCAGTACTTC
NA	TRBV19	few	TRBJ1-1	CASTPTSYYTEAFF	TGTGCCAGTACCCCGACAAGCTATTACACTGAAGCTTTCTTT
TRBD1	TRBV5-5	NA	TRBJ2-7	CASSQGDEQYF	TGTGCCAGCAGCCAGGGGGACGAGCAGTACTTC
TRBD2	TRBV14	many	TRBJ2-1	CASSQARLAGYNEQFF	TGTGCCAGCAGCCAAGCTCGTCTAGCGGGCTACAATGAGCAGTTCTTC
NA	TRBV7-8	many	TRBJ2-1	CASSISDPSSYNEQFF	TGTGCCAGCAGCATCTCGGACCCGAGCTCCTACAATGAGCAGTTCTTC
NA	TRBV3-1	many	TRBJ1-1	CASSQERRSPWEWTEAFF	TGTGCCAGCAGCCAAGAACGGCGGAGCCCGTGGGAATGGACTGAAGCTTTCTTT
NA	TRBV5-1	few	TRBJ1-2	CASRNRGNYGYTF	TGCGCCAGCAGGAATCGGGGGAACTATGGCTACACCTTC
NA	TRBV27	many	TRBJ1-1	CASSPILGGTEAFF	TGTGCCAGCAGTCCCATTTTGGGAGGTACTGAAGCTTTCTTT
NA	TRBV5-1	many	TRBJ2-1	CASSPTRGANEQFF	TGCGCCAGCAGCCCCACTAGAGGGGCCAATGAGCAGTTCTTC
NA	TRBV3-1	many	TRBJ1-1	CASSQDLLGSTEAFF	TGTGCCAGCAGCCAAGATCTTCTGGGAAGCACTGAAGCTTTCTTT